Listed here are 10 T cell receptor beta chains from one sample, sequenced in a study of T cell repertoires in cytomegalovirus infection. Each CDR3 protein is one row after TCRdb ran MiXCR on the reads. The sample consists of about 530,000 distinct CDR3 sequences, around a quarter of them appearing once. Sequencing input: PBMCs. Source of these receptors: a human donor in good health (CMV status not recorded). Some clones in this sample may be carry-over from other donors' samples.

In DNA form, the CDR3 reads TGTGCCACCAGTGATTTACCAGGCCGGAACACAGATACGCAGTATTTT. Translated: CATSDLPGRNTDTQYF. The chain recombines TRBV24-1 with TRBJ2-3; D remains unclear. This CDR3 has 16 residues. Germline values: CDR1 KGHDR, CDR2 SFDVKD. The germline V and J ends were trimmed by 1 base and 2 bases, with 12 bases remaining between them.

CDR3: CASSNRDSPLDTQYF. The CDR3 DNA is TGTGCCAGTAGCAATCGGGACTCGCCTTTAGATACGCAGTATTTT. The J gene is TRBJ2-3, the V gene TRBV19; the D gene is possibly TRBD2 (6 bases). This CDR3 has 15 residues. V was pared by 6 bases and J by 5 bases, with 18 bases between. Germline CDR1 is LNHDA and CDR2 is SQIVND (reference sequence).

This clonotype appeared a single time. V usage is TRBV19 and J usage is TRBJ2-2; D possibly matches TRBD1 or TRBD2 (5 bases each). Germline CDR1 is LNHDA and CDR2 is SQIVND (reference sequence). The V end was cut by 0 bases, the J end by 6 bases, with 8 bases between. This CDR3 region has 14 residues. CDR3 residues: CASSIERGPGELFF. Written as DNA, the CDR3 is TGTGCCAGTAGTATAGAAAGGGGACCCGGGGAGCTGTTTTTT.

This clonotype came up many times. The J gene is TRBJ1-1, the V gene TRBV7-2; D possibly corresponds to TRBD1 (5 bases). Trimming removed 1 base from V and 4 bases from J, with 13 bases in between. The germline V gene encodes CDR1 SGHTA and CDR2 FQGNSA. This CDR3 spans 15 amino acids. CDR3 sequence: CASSLVGRGSTEAFF. The CDR3 DNA is TGTGCCAGCAGCTTAGTAGGACGGGGGAGCACTGAAGCTTTCTTT.

Only one count was recorded for this clonotype. J is TRBJ1-5 and V is TRBV20-1; 7 bases align to TRBD1. Trimming at V came to 2 bases and at J to 1 base, leaving 8 bases not matched to a gene. Looked up from germline, CDR1 is DFQATT and CDR2 is SNEGSKA (reference sequence). The CDR3 extends over 16 amino acids. CDR3 nucleotide sequence: TGCAGTGCTAGAATAAAACAGGGGCCGAGCAATCAGCCCCAGCATTTT. Its translation: CSARIKQGPSNQPQHF.

Note on this clonotype: An end of the junction differs from the germline gene, which may be a read error. The rearrangement joins TRBV4-1 to TRBJ1-5; 7 nucleotides match TRBD1. Per germline, CDR1 MGHRA and CDR2 YSYEKL. The CDR3 runs to 15 residues. The CDR3 region is CASSRDSNGNQPQHF. The CDR3 DNA is TGTGCCAGCAGCCGGGACAGTAACGGCAATCAGCCCCAGCATTTT.

The V and J genes are TRBV2 and TRBJ2-1, with a tentative D call TRBD2 (6 bases). V lost 3 bases, J lost 6 bases, and 12 bases lay in between. The V gene's germline CDR1 is SNHLY and CDR2 FYNNEI. The CDR3 is made up of 14 amino acids. The DNA for the CDR3 is TGTGCCAGCAGTGACTTCGGGGGTCTCAATGAGCAGTTCTTC. This encodes CASSDFGGLNEQFF.

In this sample, this clonotype turned up many times. V and J are TRBV7-2 and TRBJ2-1, with D possibly matching TRBD1 (5 bases). The V gene lost 1 base and the J gene lost 0 bases, with 10 bases spanning the gap. The CDR3 totals 16 residues. CDR1 is SGHTA, CDR2 FQGNSA, per germline. The CDR3 region is CASSLEGSSSYNEQFF. DNA for the CDR3: TGTGCCAGCAGCTTAGAGGGGTCAAGCTCCTACAATGAGCAGTTCTTC.

This clonotype occurred many times. V usage is TRBV7-2 and J usage is TRBJ1-2; D is unresolved. V was pared by 1 base and J by 2 bases, with 11 bases between. The germline V gene has CDR1 SGHTA and CDR2 FQGNSA. The CDR3 is 15 residues long. The DNA of the CDR3 is TGTGCCAGCAGCTTAGACCCGGGAGCAAACTATGGCTACACCTTC. Protein: CASSLDPGANYGYTF.

The rearrangement uses TRBV7-2 and TRBJ2-1; no definite D call. V was pared by 3 bases and J by 4 bases, with 10 bases between. The CDR3 runs to 14 residues. Germline lookup yields CDR1 SGHTA and CDR2 FQGNSA. CDR3 sequence: CASSFETGYNEQFF. CDR3 sequence (DNA): TGTGCCAGCAGCTTTGAGACTGGTTACAATGAGCAGTTCTTC.